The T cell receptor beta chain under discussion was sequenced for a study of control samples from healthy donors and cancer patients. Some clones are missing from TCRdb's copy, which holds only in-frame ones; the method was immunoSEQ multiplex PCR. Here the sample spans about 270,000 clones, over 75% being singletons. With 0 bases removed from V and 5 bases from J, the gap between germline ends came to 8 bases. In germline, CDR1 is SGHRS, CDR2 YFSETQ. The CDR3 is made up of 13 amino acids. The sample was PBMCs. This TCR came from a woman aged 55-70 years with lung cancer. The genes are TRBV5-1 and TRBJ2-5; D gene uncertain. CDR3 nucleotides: TGCGCCAGCAGCTTGGGGAACACCGAGACCCAGTACTTC. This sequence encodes CASSLGNTETQYF.